The sequence of this T cell receptor beta chain was determined in a study of blood T cell repertoires in COVID-19. On the study more broadly: Samples came from the United States, Italy and Spain, spanning acute and convalescent COVID-19.

Assay: immunoSEQ multiplex PCR; the TCRdb copy retains only in-frame clones and omits some. The sample includes 400,000 to 550,000 clones, about 90% of them seen just once. This clone appeared once. The CDR3 covers 19 residues. V dropped 4 bases and J dropped 7; count of bases not matched to a gene: 23. Germline lookup yields CDR1 SGHTS and CDR2 YDEGEE. V and J are TRBV5-8 and TRBJ2-7; 10 nucleotides line up with TRBD1. This clonotype was sampled from a young woman with acute COVID-19. Sequenced: PBMCs or T cells enriched from blood (not recorded which). The CDR3 here is CASSPRRGQGFSWLREQYF. The CDR3, as DNA: TGTGCCAGCAGCCCCCGGCGGGGACAGGGGTTCTCTTGGCTACGTGAGCAGTACTTC.